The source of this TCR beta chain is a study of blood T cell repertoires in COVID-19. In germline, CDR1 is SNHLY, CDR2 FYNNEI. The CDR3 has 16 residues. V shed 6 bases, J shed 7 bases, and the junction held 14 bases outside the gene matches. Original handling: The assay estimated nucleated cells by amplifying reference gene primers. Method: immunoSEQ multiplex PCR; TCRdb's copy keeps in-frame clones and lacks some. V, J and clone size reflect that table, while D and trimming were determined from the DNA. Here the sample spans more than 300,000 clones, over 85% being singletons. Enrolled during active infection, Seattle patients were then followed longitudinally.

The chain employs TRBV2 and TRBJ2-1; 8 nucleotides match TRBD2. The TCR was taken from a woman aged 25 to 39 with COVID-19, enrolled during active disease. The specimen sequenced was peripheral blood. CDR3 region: CASSPPSSGGQNEQFF. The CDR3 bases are TGTGCCAGCAGCCCCCCTAGCAGCGGGGGCCAGAATGAGCAGTTCTTC.